A single sample is the source of the 9 T cell receptor beta chains below, sequenced in a study of response to subunit inactivated influenza vaccine. TCRdb used MiXCR to reprocess the RT-PCR reads, holding one entry per CDR3 protein. The sample holds around 200,000 distinct CDR3 sequences; around 8.8% are singletons and the top ten take about 11%. The sequencing here drew on non-naive T cells sorted from PBMCs, taken on the day of vaccination. The origin of the receptors is a man aged 50-59 years who received an inactivated influenza vaccine.

As to this clonotype: Mismatch with germline at one junction end may stem from a read error. The chain recombines TRBV18 with TRBJ2-1; D uncertain. This CDR3 is built from 17 residues. Germline V gene data show CDR1 as KGHSH and CDR2 as LQKENI. The CDR3 reads CASSPPVGTGSYNEQFF. CDR3 in DNA: TGTGCCAGCTCCCCACCGGTGGGTACCGGGTCCTACAATGAGCAGTTCTTC.

A few counts support this clonotype. V and J are TRBV12-3 or TRBV12-4 and TRBJ1-1; possible D gene TRBD1, 6 bases. V was trimmed by 7 bases and J by 3 bases, leaving 18 bases between them. The CDR3 is 15 residues long. The CDR3 is CASTPTGGPYTEAFF. The CDR3 region has the DNA TGTGCCAGCACCCCCACCGGGGGGCCTTACACTGAAGCTTTCTTT.

This clonotype has only a few counts. The gene calls are TRBV12-3 or TRBV12-4 and TRBJ2-3, with D uncertain. The V gene lost 7 bases and the J gene lost 4 bases, with 6 bases spanning the gap. The CDR3 runs to 11 residues. CDR3 protein: CASTMADTQYF. CDR3 DNA sequence: TGTGCCAGCACCATGGCAGATACGCAGTATTTT.

This clonotype was recorded many times. The germline gene is not matched at one end of the junction; a read error may be the cause. J is TRBJ2-5 and V is TRBV7-2; 11 bases line up with TRBD1. The germline CDR1 and CDR2 sequences are SGHTA and FQGNSA. The CDR3 consists of 12 residues. The CDR3 sequence: CASSSGQGALHF. CDR3 in DNA: TGTGCCAGCAGCTCCGGACAGGGGGCCCTTCACTTC.

The rearrangement uses TRBV20-1 and TRBJ1-3, with a weak D call TRBD1 (5 bases). V lost 6 bases to trimming and J lost 0 bases, with 12 bases between them. The germline V gene encodes CDR1 DFQATT and CDR2 SNEGSKA (reference sequence). CDR3 size: 14 residues. CDR3: CSARGGPSGNTIYF. CDR3 DNA sequence: TGCAGTGCCCGGGGGGGTCCCTCTGGAAACACCATATATTTT.

The chain couples TRBV29-1 to TRBJ2-5, with 10 bases identical to TRBD2. The V gene's germline CDR1 is SQVTM and CDR2 ANQGSEA. This CDR3 has 13 amino acids. The V gene end was trimmed by 6 bases and the J gene end by 7 bases; junction bases not matched to a gene: 8. DNA of the CDR3: TGCAGCGTAGCGGGAGGGCCGATAGGGACCCAGTACTTC. Its protein is CSVAGGPIGTQYF.

V is TRBV28 and J is TRBJ2-4, with TRBD1 identical over 10 bases. The CDR3 spans 16 residues. With 5 bases clipped from V and 6 bases from J, the junction kept 10 bases outside the gene matches. The germline V gene encodes CDR1 MDHEN and CDR2 SYDVKM. The CDR3 DNA sequence: TGTGCCAGCAGTCTTCCGGGACAGGGGAGGGGAAACATTCAGTACTTC. Amino acids: CASSLPGQGRGNIQYF.

This clonotype was seen only a few times. At one boundary the junction diverges from the germline segment, which might be a read error. The chain carries TRBV7-7 and TRBJ2-5, with D perhaps matching TRBD2 (6 bases). Germline V lookup: CDR1 SSHAT, CDR2 FNYEAQ (reference sequence). There are 16 residues in the CDR3. CDR3 coding DNA: TGTGCTAGCAGCGCCGGGACGGGGGATAGACAAGAGACCCAGTACTTC. Translating it yields CASSAGTGDRQETQYF.

This clonotype came up many times. The chain links TRBV12-3 or TRBV12-4 to TRBJ2-5; D is perhaps TRBD2 (6 bases). Trimming shortened V by 3 bases and J by 5 bases, and 13 bases separated the two germline ends. There are 14 residues in the CDR3. For the CDR3, the DNA is TGTGCCAGCAGTTTTAGGAGTGGGGGGGAGACCCAGTACTTC. Its translation is CASSFRSGGETQYF.